These 16 T cell receptor beta chains came from one sample sequenced in a study of CD8 T cells in ankylosing spondylitis. One entry per CDR3 protein, called by TCRdb with MiXCR from the 5' RACE reads. The data contain fewer than 250,000 distinct CDR3 sequences, 10% of them singletons. Specimen: blood, either unsorted or a sorted T cell fraction (not recorded which). The receptors stem from a male donor with ankylosing spondylitis or in good health (not recorded which).

In this sample, this clonotype turned up many times. V is TRBV10-3 and J is TRBJ2-1; maybe TRBD2 (7 bases). The CDR3 runs 15 residues. From germline, CDR1 is ENHRY and CDR2 SYGVKD. V dropped 11 bases and J dropped 7 bases, with 24 bases sitting between them. CDR3 region: CASTDRGAHPNEQFF. The DNA of the CDR3 is TGTGCCTCGACGGATCGGGGGGCCCACCCAAATGAGCAGTTCTTC.

This clonotype was seen repeatedly, ten times or more. The gene calls are TRBV20-1 and TRBJ2-5, with 7 bases identical to TRBD2. The CDR3 length is 17 residues. The germline V gene encodes CDR1 DFQATT and CDR2 SNEGSKA (reference sequence). Unmatched junction bases numbered 15, after V lost 1 base and J lost 4 bases. The CDR3 protein is CSARGVGAGVGLETQYF. For the CDR3, the DNA is TGCAGTGCTAGAGGAGTCGGGGCGGGAGTGGGGTTAGAGACCCAGTACTTC.

This clonotype was counted ten times or more. The chain links TRBV12-3 or TRBV12-4 to TRBJ2-2, with D possibly TRBD1 on 5 matching bases. The V end was cut by 7 bases, the J end by 4 bases, with 13 bases between. The CDR3 loop spans 14 amino acids. DNA of the CDR3: TGTGCCAGCACCAAATTACAGGTCACCGGGGAGCTGTTTTTT. Translating gives CASTKLQVTGELFF.

This clonotype was found many times. The chain uses TRBV7-9 and TRBJ2-2; D is ambiguous. Trimming took off 2 bases at V and 5 bases at J, with 12 bases between the two ends. CDR1 is SEHNR, CDR2 FQNEAQ, per germline (reference sequence). The CDR3 contains 15 residues. CDR3 coding DNA: TGTGCCAGCAGCTTAAACCGACTGAGTACCGGGGAGCTGTTTTTT. Translation gives CASSLNRLSTGELFF.

The sample holds many counts of this clonotype. The chain carries TRBV29-1 and TRBJ1-5; 8 bases align to TRBD1. This CDR3 has 12 residues. Germline assignment: CDR1 SQVTM and CDR2 ANQGSEA. Trimming cost V 7 bases and J 3 bases; bases outside gene matches: 2. The CDR3 reads CSATGVNQPQHF. The DNA of the CDR3 is TGCAGCGCGACAGGGGTCAATCAGCCCCAGCATTTT. The full variable domain, in which reference TRBV29-1 and TRBJ1-5 provide the parts outside the CDR3, is SAVISQKPSRDICQRGTSLTIQCQVDSQVTMMFWYRQQPGQSLTLIATANQGSEATYESGFVIDKFPISRPNLTFSTLTVSNMSPEDSSIYLCSATGVNQPQHFGDGTRLSIL.

V is TRBV10-3 and J is TRBJ2-7, with 11 bases matching TRBD2. V gave up 3 bases and J gave up 3 bases; unmatched junction bases: 4. The germline CDR1 and CDR2 sequences are ENHRY and SYGVKD. This CDR3 has 15 residues. The CDR3 loop reads CAISEGLAGGYEQYF. The CDR3 DNA sequence: TGTGCCATCAGTGAAGGCCTAGCGGGAGGCTACGAGCAGTACTTC.

Ten or more counts support this clonotype. The genes are TRBV7-2 and TRBJ1-6; unclear D gene. The CDR3 runs to 14 residues. Trimming stripped 5 bases from V and 6 bases from J, with 11 bases between. The germline V gene has CDR1 SGHTA and CDR2 FQGNSA. CDR3 amino acids: CASSPTAFNSPLHF. CDR3 in DNA: TGTGCCAGCAGCCCCACGGCTTTTAATTCACCCCTCCACTTT.

This clonotype was observed many times. V and J are TRBV3-1 and TRBJ1-6; 11 nucleotides agree with TRBD1. V was clipped by 4 bases and J by 9 bases; unmatched bases: 11. Germline CDR1 is LGHDT and CDR2 is YNNKEL (reference sequence). The CDR3 is 17 amino acids. The CDR3 here is CASSPGTGGIWRSPLHF. CDR3 DNA: TGTGCCAGCAGCCCTGGGACAGGGGGTATTTGGCGTTCACCCCTCCACTTT. Looking up the rest from reference TRBV3-1 and TRBJ1-6 gives the full variable domain: DTAVSQTPKYLVTQMGNDKSIKCEQNLGHDTMYWYKQDSKKFLKIMFSYNNKELIINETVPNRFSPKSPDKAHLNLHINSLELGDSAVYFCASSPGTGGIWRSPLHFGNGTRLTVT.

This clonotype was observed many times. V gene TRBV20-1 combines with J gene TRBJ1-6, with D unclear. The V gene's germline CDR1 is DFQATT and CDR2 SNEGSKA (reference sequence). V lost 3 bases, J lost 6 bases, and 9 bases lay in between. This CDR3 contains 13 residues. The CDR3 DNA is TGCAGTGCTAGTGTTACGGCTAATTCACCCCTCCACTTT. This gives the protein CSASVTANSPLHF.

The table lists this clonotype with many counts. Here the CDR3 reads CSASLLLTDTQYF. The CDR3 DNA follows: TGCAGTGCTAGTCTACTTCTCACAGATACGCAGTATTTT. This chain connects TRBV20-1 to TRBJ2-3, with unresolved D. The CDR3 loop spans 13 amino acids. The V and J ends lost 3 bases and 2 bases respectively, with 9 bases between them. Germline V CDR1 and CDR2: DFQATT, SNEGSKA (reference sequence).

This clonotype was counted ten times or more. This rearrangement joins TRBV5-6 to TRBJ2-5; tentative D call: TRBD2 (5 bases). The V gene lost 5 bases and the J gene lost 3 bases, with 20 bases spanning the gap. CDR1 SGHDT and CDR2 YYEEEE come from the germline V gene. This CDR3 has 16 amino acids. CDR3 in amino acids: CASRYRLVDFKETQYF. In DNA form, the CDR3 reads TGTGCCAGCAGATACCGCCTCGTGGACTTTAAAGAGACCCAGTACTTC.

The chain couples TRBV19 to TRBJ1-1; maybe TRBD1 (5 bases). CDR3 length equals 15 residues. CDR1 and CDR2 (germline): LNHDA, SQIVND (reference sequence). The V end was cut by 8 bases, the J end by 0 bases, with 16 bases between. CDR3 region: CASRPGATLNTEAFF. The CDR3 DNA sequence: TGTGCCAGTCGCCCTGGGGCCACCTTGAACACTGAAGCTTTCTTT.

In this sample, this clonotype turned up many times. The chain couples TRBV6-6 to TRBJ1-1; D perhaps matches TRBD1 (6 bases). The CDR3 is made up of 13 amino acids. Germline V gene sequence: CDR1 MNHNY, CDR2 SVGAGI (reference sequence). The V end was cut by 6 bases, the J end by 1 base, with 9 bases between. The CDR3 protein is CASSSGENTEAFF. The CDR3 region has the DNA TGTGCCAGCAGCTCAGGGGAGAACACTGAAGCTTTCTTT.

This clonotype was seen ten or more times. The chain links TRBV9 to TRBJ1-1; D gene unclear. The germline V gene encodes CDR1 SGDLS and CDR2 YYNGEE. The germline V and J ends were trimmed by 4 bases and 0 bases, with 13 bases remaining between them. CDR3 length equals 15 residues. Written as DNA, the CDR3 is TGTGCCAGCAGCCCTAGCGGAGTCATGAACACTGAAGCTTTCTTT. Translated: CASSPSGVMNTEAFF.

This clonotype has at least ten counts. The V call is TRBV20-1, the J call TRBJ2-5, with a tentative D call TRBD2 (6 bases). Looked up from germline, CDR1 is DFQATT and CDR2 is SNEGSKA (reference sequence). This CDR3 has 14 residues. V was shortened by 2 bases and J by 2 bases, with 12 bases between the two germline ends. The CDR3 DNA is TGCAGTGCTAGATTCGGACTATATCAAGAGACCCAGTACTTC. Translating it yields CSARFGLYQETQYF.

This clonotype was counted only a few times. This chain joins TRBV7-9 and TRBJ1-1; D remains ambiguous. The CDR3 length is 13 residues. Per germline, CDR1 SEHNR and CDR2 FQNEAQ (reference sequence). Trimming cost V 7 bases and J 1 base, with 10 bases left between them. This CDR3 is CASIPAKNTEAFF. For the CDR3, the DNA is TGTGCCAGCATACCGGCGAAGAACACTGAAGCTTTCTTT.